The rows below give T cell receptor beta chains drawn from one sample of a study of read filtering for tumor transcriptome and immune sequencing. TCRdb re-derived calls from the reads in MiXCR, one entry per CDR3 protein. The data show about 58,000 distinct CDR3 sequences, 9% to 15% seen once. Sequences were obtained from a population of CD138-negative cells sorted from bone marrow. The receptors were sampled from a donor aged 40 or older with multiple myeloma. The CDR3 runs from the conserved cysteine through the conserved F or W. A D gene is named only where the DNA matches it firmly. Expanded clones are given a class, and other clones once, few, many or no size at all.

clone size	V gene	D gene	J gene	CDR3 protein	CDR3 DNA
few	TRBV5-5	NA	TRBJ1-4	CASSKSATNEKLFF	TGTGCCAGCAGCAAAAGTGCAACTAATGAAAAACTGTTTTTT
many	TRBV7-2	NA	TRBJ2-2	CASSFSGSTGELFF	TGTGCCAGCAGCTTTAGCGGCTCCACCGGGGAGCTGTTTTTT
many	TRBV2	NA	TRBJ2-4	CASSEALRKNIQYF	TGTGCCAGCAGTGAAGCGCTCCGGAAAAACATTCAGTACTTC
many	TRBV20-1	TRBD1	TRBJ1-5	CSATPGTGASGQPQHF	TGCAGTGCAACCCCCGGGACAGGGGCTTCGGGTCAGCCCCAGCATTTT
many	TRBV12-3/TRBV12-4	TRBD2	TRBJ2-3	CASSPGLAGTDTQYF	TGTGCCAGCAGTCCGGGACTAGCGGGCACAGATACGCAGTATTTT
many	TRBV4-2	NA	TRBJ1-5	CASSQGQGVTGNQPQHF	TGTGCCAGCAGCCAAGGACAAGGGGTGACCGGCAATCAGCCCCAGCATTTT
many	TRBV18	NA	TRBJ2-1	CASSPDTEQFF	TGTGCCAGCTCACCGGACACGGAGCAGTTCTTC
many	TRBV12-3/TRBV12-4	NA	TRBJ2-2	CASSFGGAAAGELFF	TGTGCCAGCAGTTTTGGGGGGGCCGCGGCTGGGGAGCTGTTTTTT
NA	TRBV6-2/TRBV6-3	NA	TRBJ1-6	CASSYSRDRFNSPLHF	TGTGCCAGCAGTTACTCGAGAGACAGGTTTAATTCACCCCTCCACTTT
many	TRBV6-6	NA	TRBJ2-3	CASLLADTQYF	TGTGCCAGCCTACTGGCAGATACGCAGTATTTT